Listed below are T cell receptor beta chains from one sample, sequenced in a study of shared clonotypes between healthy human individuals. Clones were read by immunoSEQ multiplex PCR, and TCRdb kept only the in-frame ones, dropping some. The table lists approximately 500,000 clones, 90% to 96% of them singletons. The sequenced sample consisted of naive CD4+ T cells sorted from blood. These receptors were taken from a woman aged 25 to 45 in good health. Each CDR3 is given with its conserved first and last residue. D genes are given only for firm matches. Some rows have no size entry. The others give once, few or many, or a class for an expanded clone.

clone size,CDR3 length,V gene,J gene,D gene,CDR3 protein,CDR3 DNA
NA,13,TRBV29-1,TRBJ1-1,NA,CSAGQIMNTEAFF,TGCAGCGCAGGACAGATCATGAACACTGAAGCTTTCTTT
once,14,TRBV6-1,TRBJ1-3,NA,CASSPTRILDTIYF,TGTGCCAGCAGCCCAACCAGGATATTAGACACCATATATTTT
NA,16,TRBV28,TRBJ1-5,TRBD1,CASSLQGAYSNQPQHF,TGTGCCAGCAGTCTGCAGGGGGCTTATAGCAATCAGCCCCAGCATTTT
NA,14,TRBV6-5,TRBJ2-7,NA,CASSYGGISYEQYF,TGTGCCAGCAGTTACGGCGGTATATCCTACGAGCAGTACTTC
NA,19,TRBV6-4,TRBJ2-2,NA,CASSRTGGLASGRTGELFF,TGTGCCAGTTCCCGGACAGGGGGCTTGGCTAGCGGGAGAACCGGGGAGCTGTTTTTT
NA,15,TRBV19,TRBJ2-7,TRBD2,CASSMGGLAGYEQYF,TGTGCCAGTAGTATGGGGGGACTAGCTGGCTACGAGCAGTACTTC
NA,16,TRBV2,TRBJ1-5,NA,CASSARQNSGNQPQHF,TGTGCCAGCAGTGCTAGACAGAACTCTGGCAATCAGCCCCAGCATTTT
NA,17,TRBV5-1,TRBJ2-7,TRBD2,CASSLENIAGGPGEQYF,TGCGCCAGCAGCTTGGAGAATATAGCGGGAGGGCCGGGCGAGCAGTACTTC
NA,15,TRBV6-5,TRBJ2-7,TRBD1,CASRRPDRAGGEQYF,TGTGCCAGCAGGAGACCTGACAGGGCTGGCGGCGAGCAGTACTTC
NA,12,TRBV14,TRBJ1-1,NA,CASSRMNTEAFF,TGTGCCAGCAGCCGCATGAACACTGAAGCTTTCTTT
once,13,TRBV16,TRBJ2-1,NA,CASSQVPWDEQFF,TGTGCCAGCAGCCAAGTCCCCTGGGATGAGCAGTTCTTC
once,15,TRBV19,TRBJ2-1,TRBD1,CASSIDGQGYNEQFF,TGTGCCAGTAGTATCGACGGACAGGGATACAATGAGCAGTTCTTC
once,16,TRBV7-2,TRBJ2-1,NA,CASSLWGPSTYNEQFF,TGTGCCAGCAGCTTATGGGGCCCATCCACCTACAATGAGCAGTTCTTC
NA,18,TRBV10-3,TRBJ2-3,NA,CAIGVDQWGGPGVHTQYF,TGTGCCATCGGGGTCGACCAGTGGGGGGGCCCCGGAGTGCATACGCAGTATTTT
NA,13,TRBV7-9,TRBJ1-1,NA,CASSPPPNTEAFF,TGTGCCAGCAGCCCTCCTCCGAACACTGAAGCTTTCTTT
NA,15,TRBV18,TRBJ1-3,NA,CASSPSSNSGNTIYF,TGTGCCAGCTCACCGTCCAGCAACTCTGGAAACACCATATATTTT
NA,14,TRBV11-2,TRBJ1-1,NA,CASSLVGGRTEAFF,TGTGCCAGCAGCTTAGTTGGGGGGAGGACTGAAGCTTTCTTT
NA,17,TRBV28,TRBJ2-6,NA,CASSFGFLGSGANVLTF,TGTGCCAGCAGTTTTGGGTTTCTGGGGTCCGGGGCCAACGTCCTGACTTTC
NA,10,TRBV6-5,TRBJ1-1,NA,CASSEYEAFF,TGTGCCAGCAGTGAGTATGAAGCTTTCTTT
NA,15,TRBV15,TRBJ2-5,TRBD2,CATSKQGTIQETQYF,TGTGCCACCAGCAAACAAGGGACTATACAAGAGACCCAGTACTTC
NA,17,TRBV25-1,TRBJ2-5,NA,CASSEYISGGHEETQYF,TGTGCCAGCAGTGAATATATAAGTGGAGGGCACGAAGAGACCCAGTACTTC
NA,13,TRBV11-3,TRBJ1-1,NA,CASSQHMNTEAFF,TGTGCCAGCAGCCAACACATGAACACTGAAGCTTTCTTT
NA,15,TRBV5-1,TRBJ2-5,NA,CASSMLTGRQETQYF,TGCGCCAGCAGCATGCTTACCGGGAGACAAGAGACCCAGTACTTC
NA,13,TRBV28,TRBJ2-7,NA,CASSLAAWYEQYF,TGTGCCAGCAGTTTGGCGGCTTGGTACGAGCAGTACTTC
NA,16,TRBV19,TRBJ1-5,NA,CASSLWTKNSNQPQHF,TGTGCCAGTAGTCTCTGGACCAAGAATAGCAATCAGCCCCAGCATTTT
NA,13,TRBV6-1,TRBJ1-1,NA,CASSVGMNTEAFF,TGTGCCAGCAGTGTAGGAATGAACACTGAAGCTTTCTTT
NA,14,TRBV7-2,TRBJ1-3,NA,CASSFPLFRNTIYF,TGTGCCAGCAGCTTCCCCCTCTTCCGAAACACCATATATTTT
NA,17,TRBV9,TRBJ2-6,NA,CASSVSPGGSGANVLTF,TGTGCCAGCAGCGTTTCCCCTGGGGGGTCTGGGGCCAACGTCCTGACTTTC
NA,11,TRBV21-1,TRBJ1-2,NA,CASSKPTDSTF,TGTGCCAGCAGCAAACCGACAGACAGCACCTTC
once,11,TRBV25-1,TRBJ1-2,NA,CASSFQRGYTF,TGTGCCAGCAGTTTTCAGCGGGGCTACACCTTC
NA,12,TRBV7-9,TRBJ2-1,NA,CASSPVDNEQFF,TGTGCCAGCAGCCCCGTAGACAATGAGCAGTTCTTC
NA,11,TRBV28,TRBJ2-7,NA,CASRAGYEQYF,TGTGCCAGCCGGGCCGGATACGAGCAGTACTTC
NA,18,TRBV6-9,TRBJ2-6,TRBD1,CASTGVTGTFAGANVLTF,TGTGCCAGCACAGGGGTGACAGGGACCTTTGCTGGGGCCAACGTCCTGACTTTC
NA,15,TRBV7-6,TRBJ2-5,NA,CASSLVGAAQETQYF,TGTGCCAGCAGCTTAGTCGGGGCAGCACAAGAGACCCAGTACTTC
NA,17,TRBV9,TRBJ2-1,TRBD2,CASSPGPTSGSRNEQFF,TGTGCCAGCAGCCCGGGACCGACTAGCGGGAGTAGGAATGAGCAGTTCTTC
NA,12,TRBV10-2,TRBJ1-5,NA,CASSDSNQPQHF,TGCGCCAGCAGTGACAGCAATCAGCCCCAGCATTTT
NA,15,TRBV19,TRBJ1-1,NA,CASSIDLGGNTEAFF,TGTGCCAGTAGTATAGATCTTGGGGGGAACACTGAAGCTTTCTTT
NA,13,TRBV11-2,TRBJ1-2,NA,CASSLTVNYGYTF,TGTGCCAGCAGCCTGACAGTTAACTATGGCTACACCTTC
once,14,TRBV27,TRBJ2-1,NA,CASSSLGTYNEQFF,TGTGCCAGCAGTTCCCTCGGGACTTACAATGAGCAGTTCTTC
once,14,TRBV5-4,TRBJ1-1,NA,CASRRGEGNTEAFF,TGTGCCAGCAGGCGCGGGGAAGGGAACACTGAAGCTTTCTTT
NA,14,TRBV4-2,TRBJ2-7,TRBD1,CASSPDRDSYEQYF,TGTGCCAGCAGCCCGGACAGGGACTCCTACGAGCAGTACTTC
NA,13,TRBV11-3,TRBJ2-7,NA,CASTLDSTGEQYF,TGTGCCAGCACCCTCGACAGTACCGGCGAGCAGTACTTC
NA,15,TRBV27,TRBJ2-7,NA,CASSSSGASSYEQYF,TGTGCCAGCAGTTCGAGCGGAGCTTCCTCCTACGAGCAGTACTTC
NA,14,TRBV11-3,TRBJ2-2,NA,CASSLDSHTGELFF,TGTGCCAGCAGCTTGGACAGCCACACCGGGGAGCTGTTTTTT
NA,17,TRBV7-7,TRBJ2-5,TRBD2,CASSPGTSGRAVETQYF,TGTGCCAGCAGCCCCGGGACTAGCGGGAGGGCCGTTGAGACCCAGTACTTC